This TCR beta chain appears in the sequencing data of a study of blood T cells in healthy people across ages. Overall study results and limits: Diversity estimated from one million T cells was considered an underestimate. The fall in TCR beta diversity per million T cells was roughly linear with age.

This clonotype appeared many times. Its specificity is not known. Sample-barcoded 5' priming and a J-beta primer mix drove a second PCR of about 6 to 12 cycles. Researchers report that each sample yielded at least 3 million CDR3-containing paired-end reads. TCRdb re-called the 5' RACE reads with MiXCR, one entry per CDR3 protein. The data hold hundreds of thousands of distinct CDR3 sequences, with approximately 30% observed a single time. Specimen: blood. The clonotype comes from a woman over 75 in good health.

The CDR3 loop reads CASSENPNSATQYF. CDR3 sequence (DNA): TGTGCCAGCAGTGAGAACCCCAATTCAGCTACGCAGTATTTT. The chain uses TRBV2 and TRBJ2-3; D call uncertain. Germline V gene lookup returns CDR1 SNHLY and CDR2 FYNNEI. The CDR3 loop spans 14 amino acids. The V gene lost 3 bases and the J gene lost 8 bases, with 15 bases spanning the gap.